This entry lists 10 T cell receptor beta chains sequenced from one sample in a study of technical replicates of blood from several donors. Clones were read by immunoSEQ multiplex PCR, and TCRdb kept only the in-frame ones, dropping some. The sample records roughly 71,000 clones, about 94% being singletons. The specimen was T cells isolated from PBMCs. The receptor source for this set is a human donor in good health.

This chain links TRBV5-4 with TRBJ2-5; 7 bases align to TRBD1. This CDR3 is 15 amino acids long. V trimming: 3 bases; J trimming: 1 base; junction bases outside the gene matches: 6. Germline V gene lookup returns CDR1 SGHNT and CDR2 YYREEE (reference sequence). CDR3 DNA: TGTGCCAGCAGCTCGATCGGACAGGTCCAAGAGACCCAGTACTTC. Translated, it gives CASSSIGQVQETQYF.

This clone was observed once. The rearrangement links TRBV5-1 to TRBJ2-1; possibly TRBD1 for D (5 bases). Trimming pared 1 base from V and 7 bases from J, leaving 12 bases between. The CDR3 spans 14 residues. Germline values: CDR1 SGHRS, CDR2 YFSETQ. The CDR3 here is CASSLSGIKNEQFF. The CDR3 nucleotides read TGCGCCAGCAGCTTGTCAGGGATTAAGAATGAGCAGTTCTTC.

This chain connects TRBV7-9 to TRBJ2-5; D unresolved. Germline-derived CDR1 and CDR2 are SEHNR and FQNEAQ (reference sequence). The CDR3 has 18 amino acids. V was cut by 5 bases and J by 3 bases, with 25 bases left in between. In nucleotides, the CDR3 is TGTGCCAGCAGCCACCCCCCCCCGTCCGAGCAACTTAAAGAGACCCAGTACTTC. Amino acid sequence: CASSHPPPSEQLKETQYF.

In regard to this clone: The conserved phenylalanine or tryptophan is not found at the CDR3 terminus, so this likely reflects a read error. It is unclear where the CDR3 begins or ends on the DNA, so no DNA is shown, and the CDR3 is as TCRdb lists it. The chain carries TRBV12-5 and TRBJ2-4; TRBD1, as called in the table, went unchecked against the DNA. The CDR3 has 10 amino acids, counting both end residues. The V gene's germline CDR1 is LGHNT and CDR2 FRNRAP. This CDR3 reads CASGAGTPFL.

The chain employs TRBV7-3 and TRBJ2-3; the match to TRBD2 covers 13 bases. The CDR3 spans 16 residues. After removal of 3 bases from V and 5 bases from J, the junction contained 5 bases not matched to a gene. Germline V gene sequence: CDR1 SGHTA, CDR2 FQGTGA. This CDR3 reads CASSFGLAGVVDTQYF. CDR3 bases: TGTGCCAGCAGCTTTGGACTAGCGGGAGTAGTAGATACGCAGTATTTT. The whole variable domain, remainder taken from reference TRBV7-3 and TRBJ2-3, is GAGVSQTPSNKVTEKGKYVELRCDPISGHTALYWYRQSLGQGPEFLIYFQGTGAADDSGLPNDRFFAVRPEGSVSTLKIQRTERGDSAVYLCASSFGLAGVVDTQYFGPGTRLTVL.

The chain employs TRBV5-6 and TRBJ1-4; no clear D gene. Germline V CDR1 and CDR2: SGHDT, YYEEEE. This CDR3 has 16 amino acids. Trimming took off 1 base at V and 4 bases at J, with 14 bases between the two ends. This chain's CDR3 is CASSLLLGVVNEKLFF. CDR3 sequence (DNA): TGTGCCAGCAGCTTGCTATTGGGCGTAGTTAATGAAAAACTGTTTTTT.

This clone is a singleton in its sample. The chain recombines TRBV4-1 with TRBJ2-2; 10 bases align to TRBD2. Germline V gene lookup returns CDR1 MGHRA and CDR2 YSYEKL. V shed 4 bases and J 8 bases; nucleotides not matched to a gene: 13. This CDR3 is built from 17 residues. CDR3 loop: CASSLKTSGSSAGELFF. The CDR3 DNA reads as TGCGCCAGCAGCCTCAAGACTAGCGGGTCCTCGGCGGGGGAGCTGTTTTTT.

This rearrangement joins TRBV2 to TRBJ1-2, with 8 bases that match TRBD1. Germline lookup yields CDR1 SNHLY and CDR2 FYNNEI. J was trimmed by 8 bases and V by 0 bases; bases with no gene match: 8. CDR3 size: 15 residues. CDR3: CASSEAGTGGRGYTF. The CDR3 nucleotides are TGTGCCAGCAGTGAAGCTGGAACAGGGGGACGCGGCTACACCTTC.

The chain combines TRBV4-2 with TRBJ1-5; 8 bases are a match to TRBD1. This CDR3 contains 18 residues. The V segment lost 0 bases and the J segment 4 bases; nucleotides outside the gene matches: 11. Per germline, CDR1 LGHNA and CDR2 YNFKEQ. The CDR3, as DNA: TGTGCCAGCAGCCAAGATTTTTTCCAGGACAGGGTAAATCAGCCCCAGCATTTT. It yields the protein CASSQDFFQDRVNQPQHF.

DNA for the CDR3: TGTGCCACCAGCAGAGAAGGTGACAGGCACCGGGGCAATGAGCAGTTCTTC. It yields the protein CATSREGDRHRGNEQFF. This chain uses TRBV15 with TRBJ2-1, with a possible D match to TRBD1 (6 bases). In germline, CDR1 is LNHNV, CDR2 YYDKDF (reference sequence). The CDR3 sequence is 17 residues long. Trimming stripped 0 bases from V and 6 bases from J, with 18 bases between.